The TCR beta chain described here comes from a study of T cell responses to AZD1222 COVID-19 vaccine (dated by TCRdb to the early 2020s). For context, the study as a whole: TCR sequencing was performed for 230 to 250 trial participants, of whom about 210 were given two doses of AZD1222 and around 25 were given two doses of MenACWY control vaccine. Trial participants were enrolled by age into 18-55, 56-69 and 70-plus year subgroups, with approximately 150, 28 and 58 TCR-sequenced participants respectively.

On this clone itself: It lacks a known antigen. One base away there is no much larger clone; base qualities are not given.

CDR1 and CDR2, looked up from the germline V gene, are MDHEN and SYDVKM. V and J are trimmed by 7 bases and 10 bases, and the gene matches miss 9 bases of the junction. Its CDR3 holds 13 amino acids, cysteine through phenylalanine. The CDR3 DNA has 39 bases and is translated from base 1. The CDR3 regions of human TCRbeta chains were subjected to immunosequencing. In the paper's pipeline: Repertoire TCRs were checked for matches against a reference library of SARS-CoV-2-specific TCRs that had been generated using the MIRA antigen-specificity platform. Breadth was defined as the fraction of unique TCRs that were SARS-CoV-2-associated. Depth was defined as the fraction of total T cells that were SARS-CoV-2-associated. Using the MIRA data, each spike-specific TCR was mapped to the spike region that the TCR reacts to and placed in a CD4 or CD8 class. Log10-transformed breadth and depth values were compared by one-way ANOVA with Sidak's multiple comparisons tests. TCRdb took over this immuneACCESS table, retaining in-frame rearrangements with V and J assigned. Such tables are incomplete; in checked studies, under half of the missing clones stem from an unresolved V gene, and the remainder is unexplained. V, J and clone size derive from that table, while D and trimming were established from the DNA sequence. This sample holds around 73,000 clones; approximately 92% were observed only once. The leading ten clones occupy over 7.5% of the sample.

The paper as a whole reports these results and caveats: Participants were mostly white British, with more females than males. The authors suggested clonal diversity may have been underestimated. Because no day 14 peak-response samples were available, repertoires were characterized only after the peak T cell response. Conclusions about previously exposed vaccinees were limited because only a handful of AZD1222 recipients were SARS-CoV-2 seropositive at baseline. Nearly half of unique spike-specific TCRs reportedly recognized epitopes outside regions mutated in the B.1.351 and B.1.1.7 variants. CD4 TCRs associated with the vaccine covered the entire spike protein, and the dominant responses were in regions 160-218 and 743-854. In the small 56-69-year group, the increase in depth fell short of significance, most likely because of low power. After two AZD1222 doses, both the breadth and the depth of spike-specific TCRs were significantly higher than at day 0 and than in MenACWY recipients.

Explained via the paper, the time point label denotes: about 28 days (+/-7) after the second vaccine dose. AZD1222 recipients whose second dose came at about 4 weeks and those whose second dose came at about 12 weeks were combined into one group, since spike-specific TCR depth and breadth did not differ between the two schedules. The vaccinee samples were drawn from two UK trials, COV001 and COV002, one of which was a single-blind randomized controlled phase 2/3 trial testing AZD1222 (ChAdOx1 nCoV-19) in healthy adults. For TCRbeta chain sequencing, PBMC samples were collected from trial participants at day 0 and at day 28 after the second dose.

This sample comprised peripheral blood, obtained 28 days after the second AZD1222 dose. The receptor was derived from an adult who received the AZD1222 COVID-19 vaccine. The V and J genes are TRBV28 and TRBJ2-1, with 8 middle bases fitting TRBD1. The CDR3: CASITPDRDEQFF. The nucleotide sequence is TGTGCCAGCATCACCCCGGACAGGGACGAGCAGTTCTTC.